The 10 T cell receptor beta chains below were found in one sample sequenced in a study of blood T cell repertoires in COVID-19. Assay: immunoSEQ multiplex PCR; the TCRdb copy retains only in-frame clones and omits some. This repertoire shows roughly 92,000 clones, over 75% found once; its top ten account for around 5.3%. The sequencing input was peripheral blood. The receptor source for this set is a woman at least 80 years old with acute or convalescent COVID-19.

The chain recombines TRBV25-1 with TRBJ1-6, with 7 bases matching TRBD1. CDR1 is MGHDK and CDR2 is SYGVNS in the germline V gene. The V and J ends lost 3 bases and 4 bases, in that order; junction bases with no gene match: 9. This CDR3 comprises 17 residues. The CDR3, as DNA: TGTGCCAGCAGTGATCAAACAGGGGACGTGTATAATTCACCCCTCCACTTT. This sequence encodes CASSDQTGDVYNSPLHF.

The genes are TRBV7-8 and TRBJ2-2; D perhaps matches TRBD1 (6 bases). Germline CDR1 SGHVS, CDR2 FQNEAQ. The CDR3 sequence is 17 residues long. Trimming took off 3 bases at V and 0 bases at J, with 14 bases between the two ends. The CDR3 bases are TGTGCCAGCAGCTTTCGACAGGTAGCCGCGAACACCGGGGAGCTGTTTTTT. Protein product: CASSFRQVAANTGELFF.

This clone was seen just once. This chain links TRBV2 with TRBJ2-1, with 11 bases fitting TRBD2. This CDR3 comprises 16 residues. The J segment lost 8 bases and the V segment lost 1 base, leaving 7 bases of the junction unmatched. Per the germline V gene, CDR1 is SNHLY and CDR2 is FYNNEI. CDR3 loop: CASSEDGSGRGHEQFF. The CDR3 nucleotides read TGTGCCAGCAGTGAAGATGGTAGCGGGAGGGGGCATGAGCAGTTCTTC.

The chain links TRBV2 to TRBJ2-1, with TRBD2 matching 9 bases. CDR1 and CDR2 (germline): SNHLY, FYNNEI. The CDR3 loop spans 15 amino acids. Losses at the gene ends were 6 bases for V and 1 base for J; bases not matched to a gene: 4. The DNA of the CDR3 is TGTGCCAGCAGAGAGGGACTAGCTTCCTACAATGAGCAGTTCTTC. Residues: CASREGLASYNEQFF.

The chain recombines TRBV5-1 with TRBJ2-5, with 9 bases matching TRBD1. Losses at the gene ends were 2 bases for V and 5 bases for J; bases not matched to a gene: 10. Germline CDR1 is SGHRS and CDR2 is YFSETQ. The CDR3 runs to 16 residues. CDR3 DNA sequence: TGCGCCAGCAGCTTTACTAACAGGGGGCGTGGGGAGACCCAGTACTTC. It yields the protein CASSFTNRGRGETQYF.

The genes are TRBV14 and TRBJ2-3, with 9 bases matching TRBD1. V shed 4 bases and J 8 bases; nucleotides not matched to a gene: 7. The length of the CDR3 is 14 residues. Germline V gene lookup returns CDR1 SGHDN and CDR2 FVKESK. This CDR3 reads CASSRTGEWGTQYF. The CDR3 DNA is TGTGCCAGCAGCCGGACAGGGGAATGGGGTACGCAGTATTTT.

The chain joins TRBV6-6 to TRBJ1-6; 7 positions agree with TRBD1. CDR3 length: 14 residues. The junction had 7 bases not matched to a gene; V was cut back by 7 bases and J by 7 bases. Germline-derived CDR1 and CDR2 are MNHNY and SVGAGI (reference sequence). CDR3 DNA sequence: TGTGCCAGCATTACAGGGGTTCGGAATTCACCCCTCCACTTT. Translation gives CASITGVRNSPLHF.

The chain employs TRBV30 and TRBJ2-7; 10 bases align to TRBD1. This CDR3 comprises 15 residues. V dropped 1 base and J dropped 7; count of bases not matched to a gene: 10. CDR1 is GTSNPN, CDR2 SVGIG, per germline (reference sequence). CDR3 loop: CAWSEGDRGNIEQYF. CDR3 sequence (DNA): TGTGCCTGGAGTGAGGGGGACAGGGGCAATATAGAGCAGTACTTC.

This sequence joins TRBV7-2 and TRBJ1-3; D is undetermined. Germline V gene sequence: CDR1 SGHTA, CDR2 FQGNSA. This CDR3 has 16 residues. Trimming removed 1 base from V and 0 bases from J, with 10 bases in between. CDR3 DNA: TGTGCCAGCAGCTTAGATTCGACTAGCTCTGGAAACACCATATATTTT. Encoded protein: CASSLDSTSSGNTIYF.

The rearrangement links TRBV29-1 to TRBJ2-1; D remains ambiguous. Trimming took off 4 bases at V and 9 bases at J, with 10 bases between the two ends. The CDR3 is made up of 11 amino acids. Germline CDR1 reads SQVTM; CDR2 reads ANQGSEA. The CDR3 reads CSVVLSGEQFF. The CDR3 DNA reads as TGCAGCGTTGTACTGTCAGGTGAGCAGTTCTTC.